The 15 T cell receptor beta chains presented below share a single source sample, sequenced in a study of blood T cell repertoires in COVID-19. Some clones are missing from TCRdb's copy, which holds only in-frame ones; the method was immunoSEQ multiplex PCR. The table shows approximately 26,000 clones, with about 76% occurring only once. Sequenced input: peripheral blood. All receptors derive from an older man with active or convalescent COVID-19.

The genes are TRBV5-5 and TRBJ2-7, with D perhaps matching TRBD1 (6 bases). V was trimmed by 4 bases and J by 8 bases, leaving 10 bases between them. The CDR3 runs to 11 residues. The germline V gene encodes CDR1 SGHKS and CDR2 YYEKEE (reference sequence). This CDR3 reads CASSLQGKQYF. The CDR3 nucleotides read TGTGCCAGCAGCCTACAGGGTAAGCAGTACTTC.

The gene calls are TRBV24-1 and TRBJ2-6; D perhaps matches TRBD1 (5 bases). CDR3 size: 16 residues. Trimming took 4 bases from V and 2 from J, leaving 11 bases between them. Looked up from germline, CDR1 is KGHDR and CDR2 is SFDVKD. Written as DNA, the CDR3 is TGTGCCACCAGTGACCCGAAGGGGCCTGGGGCCAACGTCCTGACTTTC. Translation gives CATSDPKGPGANVLTF.

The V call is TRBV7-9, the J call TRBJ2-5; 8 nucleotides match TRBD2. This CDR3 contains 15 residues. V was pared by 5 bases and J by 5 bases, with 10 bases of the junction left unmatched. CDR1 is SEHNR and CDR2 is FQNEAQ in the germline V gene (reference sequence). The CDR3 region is CASSPFGAGGETQYF. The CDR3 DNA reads TGTGCCAGCAGCCCGTTCGGGGCGGGGGGCGAGACCCAGTACTTC. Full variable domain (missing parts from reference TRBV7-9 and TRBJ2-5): DTGVSQNPRHKITKRGQNVTFRCDPISEHNRLYWYRQTLGQGPEFLTYFQNEAQLEKSRLLSDRFSAERPKGSFSTLEIQRTEQGDSAMYLCASSPFGAGGETQYFGPGTRLLVL.

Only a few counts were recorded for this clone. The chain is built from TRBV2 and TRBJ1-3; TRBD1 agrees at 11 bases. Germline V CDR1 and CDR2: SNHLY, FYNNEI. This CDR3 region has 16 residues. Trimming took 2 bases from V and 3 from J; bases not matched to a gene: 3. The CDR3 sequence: CASSEPGQGDGNTIYF. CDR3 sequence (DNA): TGTGCCAGCAGTGAACCGGGACAGGGGGATGGAAACACCATATATTTT.

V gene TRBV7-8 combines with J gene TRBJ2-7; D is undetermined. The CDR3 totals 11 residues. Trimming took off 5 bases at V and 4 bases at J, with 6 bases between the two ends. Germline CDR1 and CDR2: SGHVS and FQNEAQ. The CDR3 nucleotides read TGTGCCAGCAGCCCAGAATACGAGCAGTACTTC. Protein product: CASSPEYEQYF.

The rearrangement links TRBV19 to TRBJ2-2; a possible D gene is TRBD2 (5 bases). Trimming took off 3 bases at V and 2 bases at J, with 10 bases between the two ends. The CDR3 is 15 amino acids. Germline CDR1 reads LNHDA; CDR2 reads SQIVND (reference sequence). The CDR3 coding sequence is TGTGCCAGTAGTATCGGACTGGCTAACACCGGGGAGCTGTTTTTT. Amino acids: CASSIGLANTGELFF.

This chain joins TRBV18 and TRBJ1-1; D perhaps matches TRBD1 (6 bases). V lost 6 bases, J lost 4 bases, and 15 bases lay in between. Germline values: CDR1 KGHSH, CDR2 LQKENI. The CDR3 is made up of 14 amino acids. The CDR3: CASSQRQEVTEAFF. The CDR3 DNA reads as TGTGCCAGCTCCCAGAGACAGGAGGTCACTGAAGCTTTCTTT.

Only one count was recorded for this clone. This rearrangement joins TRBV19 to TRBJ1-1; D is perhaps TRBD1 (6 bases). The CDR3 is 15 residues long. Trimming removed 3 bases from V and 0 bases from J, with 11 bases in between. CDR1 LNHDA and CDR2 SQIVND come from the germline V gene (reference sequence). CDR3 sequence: CASSISGTMNTEAFF. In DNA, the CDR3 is TGTGCCAGTAGTATCTCCGGGACAATGAACACTGAAGCTTTCTTT.

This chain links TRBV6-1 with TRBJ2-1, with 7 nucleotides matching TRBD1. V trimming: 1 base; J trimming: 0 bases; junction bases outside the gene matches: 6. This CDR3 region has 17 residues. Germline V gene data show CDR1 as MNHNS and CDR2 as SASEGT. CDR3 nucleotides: TGTGCCAGCAGTGAAGATAGGGGGCCCCCCTCCTACAATGAGCAGTTCTTC. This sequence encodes CASSEDRGPPSYNEQFF.

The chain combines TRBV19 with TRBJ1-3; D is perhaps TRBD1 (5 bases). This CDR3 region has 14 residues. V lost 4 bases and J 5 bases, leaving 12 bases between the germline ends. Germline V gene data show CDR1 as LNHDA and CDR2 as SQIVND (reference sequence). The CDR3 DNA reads TGTGCCAGTAGTACCCCGACAGAAAGAAACACCATATATTTT. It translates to CASSTPTERNTIYF.

CDR3 sequence reads: CASSQQGGRGYTF. In DNA form, the CDR3 reads TGCGCCAGCAGCCAACAGGGAGGGAGAGGCTACACCTTC. This chain uses TRBV4-3 with TRBJ1-2, with D maybe TRBD1 (5 bases). The CDR3 length is 13 residues. Germline CDR1 reads LGHNA; CDR2 reads YSLEER. Trimming took off 2 bases at V and 8 bases at J, with 12 bases between the two ends.

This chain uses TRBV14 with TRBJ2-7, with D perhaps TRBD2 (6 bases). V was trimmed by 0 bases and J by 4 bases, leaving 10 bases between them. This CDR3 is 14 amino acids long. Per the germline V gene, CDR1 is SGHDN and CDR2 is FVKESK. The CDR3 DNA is TGTGCCAGCAGCCAAGACAGGGACTTATACGAGCAGTACTTC. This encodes CASSQDRDLYEQYF.

The CDR3 loop is CSVGGTSGSTDTQYF. Written as DNA, the CDR3 is TGCAGCGTTGGGGGGACTAGCGGGAGCACAGATACGCAGTATTTT. V usage is TRBV29-1 and J usage is TRBJ2-3, with 12 bases fitting TRBD2. The CDR3 runs 15 residues. Germline values: CDR1 SQVTM, CDR2 ANQGSEA. Unmatched junction bases numbered 2, after V lost 4 bases and J lost 0 bases.

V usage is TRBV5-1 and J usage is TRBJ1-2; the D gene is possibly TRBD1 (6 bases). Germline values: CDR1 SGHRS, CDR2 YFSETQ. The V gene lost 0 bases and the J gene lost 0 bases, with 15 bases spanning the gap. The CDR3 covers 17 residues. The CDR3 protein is CASSLVTRGSSNYGYTF. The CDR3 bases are TGCGCCAGCAGCTTGGTAACCAGGGGTAGCTCTAACTATGGCTACACCTTC.

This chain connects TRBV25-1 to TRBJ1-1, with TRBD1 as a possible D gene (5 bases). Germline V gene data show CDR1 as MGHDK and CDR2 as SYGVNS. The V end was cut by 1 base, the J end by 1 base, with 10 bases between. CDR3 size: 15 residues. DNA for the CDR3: TGTGCCAGCAGTGAATGGGGGGGTCGGAACACTGAAGCTTTCTTT. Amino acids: CASSEWGGRNTEAFF.